Listed below are T cell receptor beta chains from one sample, sequenced in a study of T-cell reconstitution after alpha-beta-depleted transplantation in children. MiXCR, run by TCRdb on the PCR reads, gives a single entry per CDR3 protein. The repertoire consists of 300,000 or so distinct CDR3 sequences, with about a tenth occurring once and the leading ten covering around a tenth. The sample was PBMCs from the stem cell graft donor, taken from the stem cell graft. The source is a human donor who donated a stem cell graft to a child with SCID. The conserved cysteine and the conserved F or W are not part of the CDR3 here. Not every row has a clone size; where given, it reads once, few, many or a size class.

NA,TRBV20-1,TRBJ2-7,SASGQGALSYEQY
NA,TRBV9,TRBJ1-1,ASSVGQAALHTEAF
many,TRBV6-1,TRBJ2-7,ASSEVRVAQY
many,TRBV5-4,TRBJ2-5,ASSLRQGARGETQY
few,TRBV29-1,TRBJ1-1,SVAGVLNTEAF
few,TRBV11-2,TRBJ1-1,ASSLDGQGGF
few,TRBV4-2,TRBJ1-2,ASSQDAGDGANYGYT
few,TRBV12-3/TRBV12-4,TRBJ2-2,ASGQNTGELF
many,TRBV7-3,TRBJ2-7,ASSPGTANYEQY
NA,TRBV7-6,TRBJ1-4,ASSDDTGADEKLF
many,TRBV24-1,TRBJ2-2,ATSDRLQGNRELF
many,TRBV14,TRBJ2-7,ASSQGQGSSIYEQY
few,TRBV29-1,TRBJ2-1,SGGGGYNEQF
NA,TRBV6-6,TRBJ2-1,ASSLGTRGDEQF
NA,TRBV29-1,TRBJ2-5,SVEFRIAGGWRETQY
NA,TRBV7-9,TRBJ1-6,ASSLEVAGDYRSPLH
many,TRBV9,TRBJ2-1,ASSPGLSSSYNEQF
many,TRBV5-1,TRBJ1-2,ASSPGVTNYGYT